The 21 T cell receptor beta chains below come from one sample, sequenced in a study of cytomegalovirus exposure and HLA in healthy donors. Sequencing was performed with immunoSEQ multiplex PCR; in TCRdb, only in-frame clones are kept and a portion is missing. The sample contains 120,000 or so clones, around nine tenths of which appear only once. Sequencing was done on a sample of PBMCs. The receptors stem from a woman aged 18-29 years in good health and CMV-seronegative.

This chain joins TRBV29-1 and TRBJ1-1; D call uncertain. CDR1 is SQVTM and CDR2 is ANQGSEA in the germline V gene. Trimming left V 7 bases short and J 3 bases short, with 18 bases between. This CDR3 spans 14 amino acids. CDR3 in amino acids: CSATEGQSDTEAFF. The CDR3 bases are TGCAGCGCTACGGAGGGCCAGTCCGACACTGAAGCTTTCTTT.

The chain couples TRBV5-4 to TRBJ2-5, with 8 bases identical to TRBD1. Germline V gives CDR1 SGHNT, CDR2 YYREEE (reference sequence). The CDR3 has 15 residues. J lost 1 base, V lost 2 bases, and 4 bases had no gene match. The CDR3 DNA follows: TGTGCCAGCAGCTTAAGGACAGGGACCCAAGAGACCCAGTACTTC. Protein product: CASSLRTGTQETQYF.

The CDR3 region is CASSLAGSWEKLFF. In nucleotides, the CDR3 is TGCGCCAGCAGCTTGGCCGGGTCATGGGAAAAACTGTTTTTT. This rearrangement joins TRBV5-1 to TRBJ1-4; D uncertain. V dropped 0 bases and J dropped 8 bases, with 11 bases sitting between them. Germline V lookup: CDR1 SGHRS, CDR2 YFSETQ. The CDR3 is made up of 14 amino acids.

This clone was detected only once. The chain employs TRBV28 and TRBJ2-7; D is perhaps TRBD2 (6 bases). CDR1 MDHEN and CDR2 SYDVKM come from the germline V gene. V lost 10 bases and J lost 2, with 18 bases in between. CDR3 size: 14 residues. CDR3 protein: CATTRTISTYEQYF. The CDR3 region has the DNA TGTGCCACTACAAGGACTATTTCTACCTACGAGCAGTACTTC.

This chain uses TRBV6-1 with TRBJ2-2, with D tentatively TRBD1 (5 bases). The CDR3 contains 14 residues. V was cut by 8 bases and J by 4 bases, with 14 bases left in between. Germline CDR1 reads MNHNS; CDR2 reads SASEGT. In nucleotides, the CDR3 is TGTGCCAGCTATGGTAGGGGCCTCACCGGGGAGCTGTTTTTT. Amino acid sequence: CASYGRGLTGELFF.

The chain has TRBV6-5 and TRBJ2-7, with D possibly TRBD2 on 6 matching bases. Germline assignment: CDR1 MNHEY and CDR2 SVGAGI. The CDR3 covers 13 residues. With 9 bases removed from V and 3 bases from J, the gap between germline ends came to 15 bases. The CDR3 bases are TGTGCCAGTCGGGGATCGGGGGTCTACGAGCAGTACTTC. It is translated as CASRGSGVYEQYF.

The rearrangement links TRBV10-3 to TRBJ2-4, with unresolved D. Deletions cut 4 bases from V and 4 bases from J, with 11 bases between. The CDR3 is 14 amino acids. Germline V gives CDR1 ENHRY, CDR2 SYGVKD. The CDR3 spells CAISAGDNKNIQYF. The CDR3 DNA sequence: TGTGCCATCAGTGCGGGTGATAATAAAAACATTCAGTACTTC.

This rearrangement joins TRBV6-5 to TRBJ2-1, with TRBD2 matching 14 bases. This CDR3 spans 15 amino acids. V dropped 6 bases and J dropped 5; count of bases not matched to a gene: 3. From germline, CDR1 is MNHEY and CDR2 SVGAGI. DNA of the CDR3: TGTGCCAGCAGGAAGGGACTAGCGGGGGACAATGAGCAGTTCTTC. Its protein product is CASRKGLAGDNEQFF.

J is TRBJ2-1 and V is TRBV6-5; D remains unclear. With 4 bases removed from V and 5 bases from J, the gap between germline ends came to 9 bases. The length of the CDR3 is 13 residues. CDR1 is MNHEY, CDR2 SVGAGI, per germline. The CDR3: CASSSDWDNEQFF. The DNA for the CDR3 is TGTGCCAGCAGTTCAGACTGGGACAATGAGCAGTTCTTC.

V gene TRBV12-5 combines with J gene TRBJ2-7; 9 bases are a match to TRBD1. CDR1 is LGHNT, CDR2 FRNRAP, per germline. V lost 3 bases to trimming and J lost 3 bases; unmatched junction nucleotides: 3. This CDR3 is 14 amino acids long. CDR3: CASGFGTGIYEQYF. Written as DNA, the CDR3 is TGTGCTAGTGGTTTTGGGACAGGGATCTACGAGCAGTACTTC. The whole variable domain, filled in from reference TRBV12-5 and TRBJ2-7, reads DARVTQTPRHKVTEMGQEVTMRCQPILGHNTVFWYRQTMMQGLELLAYFRNRAPLDDSGMPKDRFSAEMPDATLATLKIQPSEPRDSAVYFCASGFGTGIYEQYFGPGTRLTVT.

The chain has TRBV5-1 and TRBJ1-3; D may be TRBD1 (5 bases). CDR1 SGHRS and CDR2 YFSETQ come from the germline V gene. The CDR3 loop spans 14 amino acids. Trimming stripped 4 bases from V and 1 base from J, with 9 bases between. The CDR3 nucleotides are TGCGCCAGCAGCAAGCAGGGTTCTGGAAACACCATATATTTT. This gives the protein CASSKQGSGNTIYF.

This chain uses TRBV28 with TRBJ2-7; a possible D gene is TRBD2 (5 bases). The CDR3 totals 17 residues. CDR1 is MDHEN and CDR2 is SYDVKM in the germline V gene. Trimming removed 2 bases at V and 3 bases at J, with 20 bases between. For the CDR3, the DNA is TGTGCCAGCAGTTTAGGTTTACTGAGCGGTATTGTCTACGAGCAGTACTTC. Its translation is CASSLGLLSGIVYEQYF.

The chain is built from TRBV29-1 and TRBJ2-7, with 9 bases matching TRBD2. Trimming took 1 base from V and 5 from J; bases not matched to a gene: 12. The V gene's germline CDR1 is SQVTM and CDR2 ANQGSEA. This CDR3 has 16 residues. The CDR3 here is CSVEGGTRLAVHEQYF. CDR3 nucleotides: TGCAGCGTTGAAGGGGGGACAAGACTAGCGGTACACGAGCAGTACTTC.

The chain recombines TRBV27 with TRBJ2-1, with D uncertain. CDR1 and CDR2 from the germline V gene are MNHEY and SMNVEV (reference sequence). This CDR3 comprises 14 residues. V shed 5 bases and J shed 9 bases, with 17 bases lying between them. CDR3 sequence: CASSDVTGVGEQFF. The CDR3 nucleotides read TGTGCCAGCAGTGACGTAACTGGAGTGGGTGAGCAGTTCTTC.

V usage is TRBV19 and J usage is TRBJ2-5; no clear D gene. The CDR3 covers 11 residues. CDR1 is LNHDA and CDR2 is SQIVND in the germline V gene (reference sequence). Between the trimmed V and J ends, which lost 4 bases and 5 bases, there was a span of 5 bases. The CDR3 here is CASSTRETQYF. The DNA for the CDR3 is TGTGCCAGTAGTACGAGGGAGACCCAGTACTTC.

The rearrangement joins TRBV7-9 to TRBJ2-7, with a weak D call TRBD1 (5 bases). V lost 2 bases, J lost 7 bases, and 9 bases lay in between. The CDR3 length is 12 residues. Germline values: CDR1 SEHNR, CDR2 FQNEAQ (reference sequence). CDR3 residues: CASSLQGQEQYF. CDR3 DNA sequence: TGTGCCAGCAGCTTACAGGGTCAGGAGCAGTACTTC. Full variable domain (rest looked up from reference TRBV7-9 and TRBJ2-7): DTGVSQNPRHKITKRGQNVTFRCDPISEHNRLYWYRQTLGQGPEFLTYFQNEAQLEKSRLLSDRFSAERPKGSFSTLEIQRTEQGDSAMYLCASSLQGQEQYFGPGTRLTVT.

CDR3 loop: CASSPRGVGNTEAFF. In DNA form, the CDR3 reads TGTGCCAGCTCACCTCGGGGTGTGGGAAACACTGAAGCTTTCTTT. The chain carries TRBV18 and TRBJ1-1; D is unresolved. The CDR3 has 15 residues. V lost 3 bases and J lost 2, with 13 bases in between. In germline, CDR1 is KGHSH, CDR2 LQKENI.

The CDR3 DNA reads TGTGCCAGTAGTGGCCTAGCTCTGAACACCGGGGAGCTGTTTTTT. This gives the protein CASSGLALNTGELFF. This chain uses TRBV19 with TRBJ2-2, with D possibly TRBD2 on 5 matching bases. CDR1 is LNHDA and CDR2 is SQIVND in the germline V gene (reference sequence). The CDR3 extends over 15 amino acids. V was pared by 5 bases and J by 1 base, with 11 bases between.

The chain is built from TRBV10-2 and TRBJ2-7; 9 positions match TRBD1. Trimming removed 6 bases from V and 5 bases from J; junction bases left unmatched: 11. This CDR3 is built from 15 residues. CDR1 and CDR2 (germline): WSHSY, SAAADI. DNA of the CDR3: TGCGCCAGCAGCCAGGACAGGGGAGGTGACGACGAGCAGTACTTC. As protein: CASSQDRGGDDEQYF.

This chain uses TRBV18 with TRBJ2-1; TRBD1 aligns across 12 bases. Germline trimming cut 3 bases from V and 5 bases from J; bases unmatched to any gene: 2. CDR3 length: 15 residues. CDR1 is KGHSH, CDR2 LQKENI, per germline. The CDR3 reads CASSPGTGGHNEQFF. Written as DNA, the CDR3 is TGTGCCAGCTCACCTGGGACAGGGGGCCACAATGAGCAGTTCTTC.

The rearrangement uses TRBV30 and TRBJ2-1, with a weak D call TRBD2 (5 bases). This CDR3 has 18 amino acids. V was pared by 0 bases and J by 0 bases, with 18 bases between. CDR1 is GTSNPN, CDR2 SVGIG, per germline (reference sequence). CDR3 sequence (DNA): TGTGCCTGGAGTGTAGGCAGGCGACTATTAAGCTCCTACAATGAGCAGTTCTTC. This codes for CAWSVGRRLLSSYNEQFF.